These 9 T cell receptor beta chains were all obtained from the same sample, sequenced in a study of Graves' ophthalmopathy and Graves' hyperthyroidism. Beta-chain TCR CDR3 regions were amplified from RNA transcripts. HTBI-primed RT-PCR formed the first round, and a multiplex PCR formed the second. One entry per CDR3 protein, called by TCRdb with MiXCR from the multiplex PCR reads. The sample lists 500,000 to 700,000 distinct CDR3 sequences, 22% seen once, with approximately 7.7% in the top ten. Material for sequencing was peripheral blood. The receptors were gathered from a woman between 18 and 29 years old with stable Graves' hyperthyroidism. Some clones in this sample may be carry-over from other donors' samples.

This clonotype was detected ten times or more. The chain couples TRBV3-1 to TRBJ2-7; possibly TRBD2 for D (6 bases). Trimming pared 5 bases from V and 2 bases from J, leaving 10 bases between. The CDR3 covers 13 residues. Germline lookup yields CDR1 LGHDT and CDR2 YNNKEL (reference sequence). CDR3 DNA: TGTGCCAGCAGCTCATCGGGAGCCTACGAGCAGTACTTC. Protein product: CASSSSGAYEQYF.

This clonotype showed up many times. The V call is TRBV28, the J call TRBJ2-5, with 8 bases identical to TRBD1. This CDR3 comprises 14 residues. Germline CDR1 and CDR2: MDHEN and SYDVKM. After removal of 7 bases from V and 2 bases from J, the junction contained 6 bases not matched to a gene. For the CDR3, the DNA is TGTGCCAGCACCCGGACAGGGCTGCAAGAGACCCAGTACTTC. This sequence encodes CASTRTGLQETQYF.

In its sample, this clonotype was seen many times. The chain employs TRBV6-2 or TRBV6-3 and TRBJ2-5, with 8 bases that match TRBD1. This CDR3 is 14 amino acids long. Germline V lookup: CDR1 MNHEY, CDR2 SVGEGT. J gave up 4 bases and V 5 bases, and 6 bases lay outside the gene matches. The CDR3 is CASSKDRGTETQYF. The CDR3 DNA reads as TGTGCCAGCAGTAAAGACAGGGGAACAGAGACCCAGTACTTC.

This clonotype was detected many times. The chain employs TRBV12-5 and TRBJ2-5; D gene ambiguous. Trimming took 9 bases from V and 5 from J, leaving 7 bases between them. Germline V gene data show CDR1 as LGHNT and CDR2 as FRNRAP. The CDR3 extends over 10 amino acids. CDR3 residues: CARVKETQYF. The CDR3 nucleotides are TGTGCTAGAGTAAAGGAGACCCAGTACTTC.

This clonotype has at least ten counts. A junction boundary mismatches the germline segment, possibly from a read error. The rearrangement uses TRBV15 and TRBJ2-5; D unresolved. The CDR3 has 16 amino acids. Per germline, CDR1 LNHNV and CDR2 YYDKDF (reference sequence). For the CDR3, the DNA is TGTGCCACCAGCAGAGATCTATGGGTTCTGAGAGAGACCAAGTACTTC. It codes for CATSRDLWVLRETKYF.

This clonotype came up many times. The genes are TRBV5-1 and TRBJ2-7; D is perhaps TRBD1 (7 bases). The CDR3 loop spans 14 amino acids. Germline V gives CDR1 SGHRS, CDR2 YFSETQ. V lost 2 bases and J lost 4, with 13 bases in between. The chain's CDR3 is CASSFNQGGYEQYF. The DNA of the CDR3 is TGCGCCAGCAGCTTCAACCAGGGGGGTTACGAGCAGTACTTC.

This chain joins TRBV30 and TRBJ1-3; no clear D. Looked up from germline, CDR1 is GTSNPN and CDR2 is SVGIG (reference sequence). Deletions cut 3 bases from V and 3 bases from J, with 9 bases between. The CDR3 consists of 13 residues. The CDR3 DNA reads TGTGCCTGGAGCGAAGGCGGTGGAAACACCATATATTTT. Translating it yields CAWSEGGGNTIYF. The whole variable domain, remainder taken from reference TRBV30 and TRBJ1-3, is SQTIHQWPATLVQPVGSPLSLECTVEGTSNPNLYWYRQAAGRGLQLLFYSVGIGQISSEVPQNLSASRPQDRQFILSSKKLLLSDSGFYLCAWSEGGGNTIYFGEGSWLTVV.

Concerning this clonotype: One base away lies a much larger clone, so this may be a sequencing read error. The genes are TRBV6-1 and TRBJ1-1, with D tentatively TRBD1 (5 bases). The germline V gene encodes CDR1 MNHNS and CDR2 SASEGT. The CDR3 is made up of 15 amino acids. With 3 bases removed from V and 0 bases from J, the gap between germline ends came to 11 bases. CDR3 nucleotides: TGTGCCAGCAGTGAGGAGGGACCGGTGAACACTGAAGCTTTCTTT. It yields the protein CASSEEGPVNTEAFF.

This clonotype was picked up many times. For the CDR3, the DNA is TGTGCCAGCAGTGAAGGTTTCACTGAAGCTTTCTTT. Amino acid sequence: CASSEGFTEAFF. The rearrangement joins TRBV6-1 to TRBJ1-1; D is uncertain. The germline V gene has CDR1 MNHNS and CDR2 SASEGT. The ends were cut back, 1 base at V and 4 bases at J, with 4 bases in the middle. This CDR3 spans 12 amino acids.